A selection of T cell receptor beta chains follows, all from one sample in a study of cytomegalovirus exposure and HLA in healthy donors. Method: immunoSEQ multiplex PCR; TCRdb's copy keeps in-frame clones and lacks some. Among 75,000 or so clones listed, around 64% were seen once. Sequenced: PBMCs. The receptor set was obtained from a man aged 35-49 years in good health and CMV-seropositive. Each CDR3 is given with its conserved first and last residue. D genes are given only for firm matches. Clone size, where shown, is once, few, many, or a class for clones that have expanded.

>.|.|TRBV27|TRBJ1-6
CASSLQGRNSPLHF
TGTGCCAGCAGTTTGCAGGGTCGTAATTCACCCCTCCACTTT
>.|TRBD1|TRBV2|TRBJ2-2
CASGDRGSTGELFF
TGTGCCAGCGGGGACAGGGGGTCAACCGGGGAGCTGTTTTTT
>.|.|TRBV27|TRBJ2-1
CASSFGVEQFF
TGTGCCAGCAGTTTCGGGGTAGAGCAGTTCTTC
>.|.|TRBV9|TRBJ2-3
CASSVAGWGTDTQYF
TGTGCCAGCAGCGTAGCAGGGTGGGGCACAGATACGCAGTATTTT
>.|TRBD2|TRBV11-3|TRBJ2-1
CASTPRSGGNNEQFF
TGTGCCAGCACCCCGCGTAGCGGGGGGAACAATGAGCAGTTCTTC
>.|.|TRBV7-3|TRBJ1-1
CASSYGLNTEAFF
TGTGCCAGCAGCTACGGTTTGAACACTGAAGCTTTCTTT
>.|TRBD1|TRBV4-2|TRBJ1-3
CASSQDGVGTGGAAIYF
TGTGCCAGCAGCCAAGATGGGGTTGGGACAGGGGGCGCGGCCATATATTTT
>.|.|TRBV2|TRBJ2-2
CASTKTNTGELFF
TGTGCCAGCACCAAAACGAACACCGGGGAGCTGTTTTTT
>few|.|TRBV27|TRBJ1-1
CASSFGLNTEAFF
TGTGCCAGCAGTTTTGGCCTGAACACTGAAGCTTTCTTT
>.|.|TRBV2|TRBJ1-2
CARPSGVYLEGGYTF
TGTGCCAGGCCCTCTGGGGTCTACTTGGAGGGAGGCTACACCTTC
>.|.|TRBV5-6|TRBJ2-2
CASSFERANTGELFF
TGTGCCAGCAGCTTCGAAAGAGCGAACACCGGGGAGCTGTTTTTT
>.|TRBD2|TRBV6-1|TRBJ2-5
CASSGKGTSGEAQYF
TGTGCCAGCAGTGGAAAAGGGACTAGCGGAGAGGCCCAGTACTTC
>.|TRBD2|TRBV10-3|TRBJ2-7
CAISESASGGAREQYF
TGTGCCATCAGTGAGTCGGCTAGCGGGGGGGCGAGGGAGCAGTACTTC
>few|.|TRBV27|TRBJ2-7
CASSFFRGPYEQYF
TGTGCCAGCAGTTTCTTTAGGGGTCCCTACGAGCAGTACTTC
>.|.|TRBV4-1|TRBJ1-1
CASSPGHWDYTEAFF
TGCGCCAGCAGCCCCGGACACTGGGACTACACTGAAGCTTTCTTT
>few|.|TRBV6-5|TRBJ1-5
CASSHTGQSNQPQHF
TGTGCCAGCAGCCATACGGGACAAAGCAATCAGCCCCAGCATTTT
>.|TRBD2|TRBV9|TRBJ2-1
CASSVIAGGINEQFF
TGTGCCAGCAGCGTAATAGCGGGGGGGATCAATGAGCAGTTCTTC
>.|.|TRBV10-3|TRBJ1-5
CAISDFLAGGDQPQHF
TGTGCCATCAGTGATTTTCTGGCAGGAGGGGATCAGCCCCAGCATTTT
>.|.|TRBV30|TRBJ2-5
CAWKKVGGTETQYF
TGTGCCTGGAAAAAGGTCGGGGGTACAGAGACCCAGTACTTC
>few|.|TRBV7-9|TRBJ2-5
CASSLAFSTGETQYF
TGTGCCAGCAGCTTAGCGTTTTCGACCGGGGAGACCCAGTACTTC
>.|TRBD2|TRBV5-1|TRBJ2-3
CASSQLATSTDTQYF
TGCGCCAGCAGCCAACTAGCGACTAGCACAGATACGCAGTATTTT
>.|.|TRBV5-1|TRBJ2-3
CASSGSGSSTDTQYF
TGCGCCAGCTCCGGAAGCGGGTCTAGCACAGATACGCAGTATTTT
>few|TRBD1|TRBV29-1|TRBJ2-1
CSLRGHLDNEQFF
TGCAGCCTCAGGGGGCACCTAGACAATGAGCAGTTCTTC
>.|.|TRBV9|TRBJ1-2
CASSVSDRPAYGYTF
TGTGCCAGCAGCGTATCCGACAGACCCGCCTATGGCTACACCTTC
>few|.|TRBV4-1|TRBJ2-7
CASSRPGQTYEQYF
TGCGCCAGCAGCCGGCCCGGACAGACCTACGAGCAGTACTTC
>.|TRBD1|TRBV6-1|TRBJ1-1
CASSEKRDRGHEAFF
TGTGCCAGCAGTGAAAAGCGCGACAGGGGGCATGAAGCTTTCTTT
>few|.|TRBV6-4|TRBJ2-1
CASSDSQGTDEQFF
TGTGCCAGCAGTGACTCTCAGGGTACCGATGAGCAGTTCTTC
>.|TRBD1|TRBV5-1|TRBJ2-3
CASSPGGQGNPDTQYF
TGCGCCAGCAGCCCGGGGGGACAGGGAAATCCAGATACGCAGTATTTT
>.|.|TRBV5-1|TRBJ1-2
CASRTGPNYGYTF
TGCGCCAGCCGCACAGGACCAAACTATGGCTACACCTTC
>.|.|TRBV30|TRBJ1-1
CAWSQIIRRGGGAEAFF
TGTGCCTGGAGTCAGATCATCCGCAGGGGAGGGGGGGCTGAAGCTTTCTTT
>.|TRBD2|TRBV5-4|TRBJ2-2
CASSFASGTGELFF
TGTGCCAGCAGCTTTGCTAGCGGGACCGGGGAGCTGTTTTTT
>.|TRBD1|TRBV9|TRBJ2-1
CASSVGAGGDQGWQFF
TGTGCCAGCAGCGTAGGAGCAGGGGGCGATCAGGGGTGGCAGTTCTTC
>.|.|TRBV5-6|TRBJ1-2
CASSLEGGGTYGYTF
TGTGCCAGCAGCTTGGAGGGCGGGGGGACCTATGGCTACACCTTC
>few|.|TRBV10-3|TRBJ1-6
CAIQGTSYNSPLHF
TGTGCCATACAGGGTACCTCCTATAATTCACCCCTCCACTTT
>.|TRBD1|TRBV6-5|TRBJ1-2
CASSYTDRSGYTF
TGTGCCAGCAGTTACACGGACAGGAGTGGCTACACCTTC
>.|.|TRBV9|TRBJ2-6
CASSVGSGGRGAGANVLTF
TGTGCCAGCAGCGTAGGGTCGGGTGGCAGGGGCGCTGGGGCCAACGTCCTGACTTTC